These T cell receptor beta chains were read from a single sample in a study of T cells after yellow fever vaccination. Each CDR3 protein gets one entry after TCRdb re-called the 5' RACE reads with MiXCR. Among about 350,000 distinct CDR3 sequences, about 9.9% were seen once, and the ten largest hold roughly 18%. This material consisted of PBMCs, taken on the day of the first yellow fever vaccination. These receptors came from a man aged 18-30 years who received the YFV17D yellow fever vaccine. Each CDR3 is given with its conserved first and last residue. Fields, in order: D gene, J gene, clone size, V gene, CDR3 DNA, CDR3 protein. The D gene is left open where the match is weak. Not every row has a clone size; where given, it reads once, few, many or a size class.

d_call: TRBD1
j_call: TRBJ1-4
clone_size: few
v_call: TRBV7-9
cdr3_nt: TGTGCCAGCAGCCGCCGGGACAGGGGGTATGAAAAACTGTTTTTT
cdr3_aa: CASSRRDRGYEKLFF

d_call: -
j_call: TRBJ1-2
clone_size: few
v_call: TRBV4-2
cdr3_nt: TGTGCCAGCAGCCAAGAGGAGACAGCCGGGTTAAACTATGGCTACACCTTC
cdr3_aa: CASSQEETAGLNYGYTF

d_call: TRBD2
j_call: TRBJ2-1
clone_size: -
v_call: TRBV7-2
cdr3_nt: TGTGCCAGCAGCCAAGCGGGGGGCCCTTACAATGAGCAGTTCTTC
cdr3_aa: CASSQAGGPYNEQFF

d_call: TRBD2
j_call: TRBJ2-2
clone_size: -
v_call: TRBV4-3
cdr3_nt: TGCGCCAGCAGCCCTAGGCAGGGAGGGGACACCGGGGAGCTGTTTTTT
cdr3_aa: CASSPRQGGDTGELFF

d_call: -
j_call: TRBJ2-7
clone_size: -
v_call: TRBV12-3/TRBV12-4
cdr3_nt: TGTGCCAGCAGTTCCACGACTGCCTACGAGCAGTACTTC
cdr3_aa: CASSSTTAYEQYF

d_call: TRBD2
j_call: TRBJ2-1
clone_size: -
v_call: TRBV6-2/TRBV6-3
cdr3_nt: TGTGCCAGCAGGCAATCCACTAGCGGGGGCATCTACAATGAGCAGTTCTTC
cdr3_aa: CASRQSTSGGIYNEQFF

d_call: TRBD2
j_call: TRBJ2-7
clone_size: -
v_call: TRBV7-9
cdr3_nt: TGTGCCAGCAGCTATAGCGGGGGAGCAGACTACGAGCAGTACTTC
cdr3_aa: CASSYSGGADYEQYF

d_call: -
j_call: TRBJ2-3
clone_size: many
v_call: TRBV12-3/TRBV12-4
cdr3_nt: TGTGCCAGCAGTTTGTCCTCCACAGATACGCAGTATTTT
cdr3_aa: CASSLSSTDTQYF

d_call: -
j_call: TRBJ2-2
clone_size: -
v_call: TRBV6-1
cdr3_nt: TGTGCCAGCAGCCCCGCCAGGGCGGCTAGTGCCGGGGAGCTGTTTTTT
cdr3_aa: CASSPARAASAGELFF

d_call: -
j_call: TRBJ2-3
clone_size: -
v_call: TRBV5-1
cdr3_nt: TGCGCCAGCAGCTTGGAAGGGGAGGCGGCAGATACGCAGTATTTT
cdr3_aa: CASSLEGEAADTQYF

d_call: -
j_call: TRBJ1-5
clone_size: many
v_call: TRBV7-2
cdr3_nt: TGTGCCAGCACCGACCCGGGTGCCTACCAGCCCCAGCATTTT
cdr3_aa: CASTDPGAYQPQHF

d_call: -
j_call: TRBJ1-6
clone_size: -
v_call: TRBV30
cdr3_nt: TGTGCCTGGAGCGCGTCTTATTCACCCCTCCACTTT
cdr3_aa: CAWSASYSPLHF

d_call: -
j_call: TRBJ2-1
clone_size: -
v_call: TRBV28
cdr3_nt: TGTGCCAGCAGTTTGAGCTCTCGGCAGTTCTTC
cdr3_aa: CASSLSSRQFF

d_call: TRBD1
j_call: TRBJ2-7
clone_size: few
v_call: TRBV7-9
cdr3_nt: TGTGCCAGCAGCTTAGCTGGACAGGGGGGCCACGAGCAGTACTTC
cdr3_aa: CASSLAGQGGHEQYF

d_call: TRBD1
j_call: TRBJ2-7
clone_size: few
v_call: TRBV11-2
cdr3_nt: TGTGCCAGCAGCCGGGCCCCCGTCGGGACAGCTTCCTACGAGCAGTACTTC
cdr3_aa: CASSRAPVGTASYEQYF

d_call: TRBD1
j_call: TRBJ1-5
clone_size: many
v_call: TRBV20-1
cdr3_nt: TGCAGTGCGATCGACAGGGCAGCTCAGCCCCAGCATTTT
cdr3_aa: CSAIDRAAQPQHF

d_call: TRBD1
j_call: TRBJ2-6
clone_size: few
v_call: TRBV6-1
cdr3_nt: TGTGCCAGCAGCCTCACCGATGGACAGGGCTCTTATGGGGCCAACGTCCTGACTTTC
cdr3_aa: CASSLTDGQGSYGANVLTF

d_call: -
j_call: TRBJ2-5
clone_size: -
v_call: TRBV7-2
cdr3_nt: TGTGCCAGCAGCTTCCTACCGCCGGGGACAAATCAAGAGACCCAGTACTTC
cdr3_aa: CASSFLPPGTNQETQYF

d_call: -
j_call: TRBJ2-1
clone_size: many
v_call: TRBV4-3
cdr3_nt: TGCGCCAGCAGCCAAGATAGCCAGGGACGTGGGGAGCAGTTCTTC
cdr3_aa: CASSQDSQGRGEQFF

d_call: -
j_call: TRBJ1-5
clone_size: many
v_call: TRBV10-2
cdr3_nt: TGCGCCAGCAGTGAGATCGGGCATGGGCAGCCCCAGCATTTT
cdr3_aa: CASSEIGHGQPQHF

d_call: TRBD2
j_call: TRBJ2-1
clone_size: -
v_call: TRBV20-1
cdr3_nt: TGCAGTACTCTAGCGGGGGGTAACAATGAGCAGTTCTTC
cdr3_aa: CSTLAGGNNEQFF

d_call: -
j_call: TRBJ2-2
clone_size: -
v_call: TRBV2
cdr3_nt: TGTGCCAGGGGGGGAACAGGGATCACCGGGGAGCTGTTTTTT
cdr3_aa: CARGGTGITGELFF

d_call: -
j_call: TRBJ2-7
clone_size: few
v_call: TRBV12-3/TRBV12-4
cdr3_nt: TGTGCCAGCGCTGGGGCTCGAGGGTCCTACGAGCAGTACTTC
cdr3_aa: CASAGARGSYEQYF

d_call: TRBD1
j_call: TRBJ2-3
clone_size: few
v_call: TRBV11-2
cdr3_nt: TGTGCCAGCAGCTTAGGGACAGGGAGGGATACGCAGTATTTT
cdr3_aa: CASSLGTGRDTQYF

d_call: -
j_call: TRBJ1-4
clone_size: -
v_call: TRBV18
cdr3_nt: TGTGCCAGCTCCCCCGGGACAGAAAAACTGTTTTTT
cdr3_aa: CASSPGTEKLFF

d_call: -
j_call: TRBJ1-1
clone_size: -
v_call: TRBV4-1
cdr3_nt: TGCGCCAGCAGCCAAGGAGCGGCCTATGAAGCTTTCTTT
cdr3_aa: CASSQGAAYEAFF

d_call: TRBD1
j_call: TRBJ1-2
clone_size: few
v_call: TRBV6-5
cdr3_nt: TGTGCCAGCAGTCAACTCGACAGGGACTGGCATGGCTACACCTTC
cdr3_aa: CASSQLDRDWHGYTF

d_call: TRBD2
j_call: TRBJ2-3
clone_size: -
v_call: TRBV7-9
cdr3_nt: TGTGCCAGCAGCCCTGGGACTAGCGAAGCAGATACGCAGTATTTT
cdr3_aa: CASSPGTSEADTQYF

d_call: -
j_call: TRBJ2-1
clone_size: many
v_call: TRBV5-1
cdr3_nt: TGCGCCAGCAGCGGACTCCCGGGACCAAACTACAATGAGCAGTTCTTC
cdr3_aa: CASSGLPGPNYNEQFF

d_call: -
j_call: TRBJ2-5
clone_size: -
v_call: TRBV7-2
cdr3_nt: TGTGCCACCCAGGCAGGGCCAGGGGAGACCCAGTACTTC
cdr3_aa: CATQAGPGETQYF

d_call: -
j_call: TRBJ2-1
clone_size: -
v_call: TRBV4-1
cdr3_nt: TGCGCCAGCAGCCAAGATCTAGCTCAGGGGACCTACAATGAGCAGTTCTTC
cdr3_aa: CASSQDLAQGTYNEQFF